This T cell receptor beta chain was identified during a study of lymphopenia after photon versus proton radiotherapy. Concerning this clone itself: The antigen is undetermined.

Study-wide results and limits: In patients who died, overall survival fell as post-nadir TCR diversity dropped more. Relative stability marked proton patients; photon patients lost diversity and naive cells. After lymphocyte nadir, photon-treated repertoires showed oligoclonal expansion, especially CD8+ Temra.

Unmatched junction bases numbered 9, after V lost 1 base and J lost 5 bases. The CDR3 spans 16 residues. The germline V gene encodes CDR1 LNHDA and CDR2 SQIVND (reference sequence). This table comes from immunoSEQ multiplex PCR, and its TCRdb copy is limited to in-frame clones, with some not included. Counted here are around 33,000 clones, approximately 89% occurring once; the ten biggest clones make up about 6.6%. This clonotype was sampled from a woman in her seventies with pancreatic cancer. Some clones in this sample may be carry-over from other donors' samples. V is TRBV19 and J is TRBJ2-5, with 8 positions matching TRBD1. This specimen consisted of peripheral blood, obtained from a patient treated with proton-based radiotherapy. CDR3 coding DNA: TGTGCCAGTAGTATAGGAACAGGGGGTTATGAGGAGACCCAGTACTTC. Protein sequence: CASSIGTGGYEETQYF.